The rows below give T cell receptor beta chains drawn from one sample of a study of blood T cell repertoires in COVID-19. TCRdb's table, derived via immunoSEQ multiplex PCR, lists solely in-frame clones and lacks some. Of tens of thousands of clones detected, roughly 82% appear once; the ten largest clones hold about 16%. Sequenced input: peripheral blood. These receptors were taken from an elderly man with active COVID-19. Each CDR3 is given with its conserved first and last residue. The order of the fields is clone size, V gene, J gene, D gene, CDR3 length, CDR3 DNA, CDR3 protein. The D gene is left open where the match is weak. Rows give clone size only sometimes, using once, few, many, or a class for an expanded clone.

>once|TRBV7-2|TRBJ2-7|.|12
TGTGCCAGCAGCGACGGAGCCTACGAGCAGTACTTC
CASSDGAYEQYF
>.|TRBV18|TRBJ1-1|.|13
TGTGCCAGCTCACCTTCCCCCGGGACTGAAGCTTTCTTT
CASSPSPGTEAFF
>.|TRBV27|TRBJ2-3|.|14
TGTGCCAGCAGGTCACTAACTAGCACAGATACGCAGTATTTT
CASRSLTSTDTQYF
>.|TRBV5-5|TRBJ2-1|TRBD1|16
TGTGCCAGCAGCCTATCGGACAGGGGGAACAACAATGAGCAGTTCTTC
CASSLSDRGNNNEQFF
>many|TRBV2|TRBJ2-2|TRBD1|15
TGTGCCAGCAGAGTAGGGACAGGGAATGGCGGGGAGCTGTTTTTT
CASRVGTGNGGELFF
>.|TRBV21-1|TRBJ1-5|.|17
TGTGCCAGCAGCAAAGGGCGGCCAGGGGTTAGCAATCAGCCCCAGCATTTT
CASSKGRPGVSNQPQHF
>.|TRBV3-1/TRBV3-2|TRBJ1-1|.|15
TGTGCCAGCAGCCTGGGAGGGGCACAGAACACTGAAGCTTTCTTT
CASSLGGAQNTEAFF
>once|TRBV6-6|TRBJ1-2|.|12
TGTGCCAGCAGTTACCCGGGAGATGGCTACACCTTC
CASSYPGDGYTF
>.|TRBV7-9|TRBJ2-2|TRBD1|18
TGTGCCAGCAGCCCCTCCGGCCGGGCAGGGGGTATGGTGGGGGAGCTGTTTTTT
CASSPSGRAGGMVGELFF
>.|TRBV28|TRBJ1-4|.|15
TGTGCCAGCAGCTCCCCCAGCGGGAATAATGAAAAACTGTTTTTT
CASSSPSGNNEKLFF
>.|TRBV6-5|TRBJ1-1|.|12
TGTGCCAGCAGCTTCAGGAACACTGAAGCTTTCTTT
CASSFRNTEAFF
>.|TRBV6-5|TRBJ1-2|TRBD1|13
TGTGCCAGCAGGCCGGGACAGAACTATGGCTACACCTTC
CASRPGQNYGYTF
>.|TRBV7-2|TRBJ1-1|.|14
TGTGCCAGCAGCTTAGACAGGGCCTACACTGAAGCTTTCTTT
CASSLDRAYTEAFF
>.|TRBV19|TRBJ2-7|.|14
TGTGCCAGTAGTAATACAGGGAACTCCTACGAGCAGTACTTC
CASSNTGNSYEQYF
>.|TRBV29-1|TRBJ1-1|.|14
TGCAGCGTTGAAGAGGGATCAGGGGAGACTGAAGCTTTCTTT
CSVEEGSGETEAFF
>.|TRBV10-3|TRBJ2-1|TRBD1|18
TGTGCCATCAGTGAGGGTGGGAGCAGGCAGGGGGAGTACAATGAGCAGTTCTTC
CAISEGGSRQGEYNEQFF
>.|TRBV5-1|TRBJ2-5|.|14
TGCGCCAGCAGCTTTGGGACTCGGGGAGAGACCCAGTACTTC
CASSFGTRGETQYF
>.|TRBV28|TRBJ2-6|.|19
TGTGCCAGCAGCTGGAGTGGTGCAGCCCCGAGGAGGGGGGCCAACGTCCTGACTTTC
CASSWSGAAPRRGANVLTF
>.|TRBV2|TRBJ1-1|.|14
TGTGCCAGCAGCCAAGACAGGTCCAACACTGAAGCTTTCTTT
CASSQDRSNTEAFF
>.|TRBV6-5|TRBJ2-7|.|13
TGTGCCAGCAGTTACTCGAGGGGGGGCGGGCAGTACTTC
CASSYSRGGGQYF
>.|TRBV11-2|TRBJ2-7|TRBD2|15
TGTGCCAGCAGCTTAGGTTCGGGGACTAGTTACGAGCAGTACTTC
CASSLGSGTSYEQYF
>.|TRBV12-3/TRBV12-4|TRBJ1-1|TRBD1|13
TGTGCCAGCAGTTTGGACAGGGGCACTGAAGCTTTCTTT
CASSLDRGTEAFF
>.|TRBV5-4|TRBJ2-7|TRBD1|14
TGTGCCAGCAGCTACCGACAGGGGATGGGCGAGCAGTACTTC
CASSYRQGMGEQYF
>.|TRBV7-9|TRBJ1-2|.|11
TGTGCCAGCAGTTTTAACTCGGGCTACACCTTC
CASSFNSGYTF
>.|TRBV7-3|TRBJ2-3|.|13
TGTGCCAGCAGCGTCGGCACTAGCAGAACGCAGTATTTT
CASSVGTSRTQYF
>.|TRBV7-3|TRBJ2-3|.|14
TGTGCCAGCAGCCGTGGAGGAGAGCTGGATACGCAGTATTTT
CASSRGGELDTQYF
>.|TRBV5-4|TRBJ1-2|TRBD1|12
TGTGCCAGCAACGACAGGGGCTATGGCTACACCTTC
CASNDRGYGYTF